The 28 T cell receptor beta chains listed next were all sequenced from one sample in a study of CD8 T cells in ankylosing spondylitis. Each CDR3 protein gets one entry after TCRdb re-called the 5' RACE reads with MiXCR. The data show around 150,000 distinct CDR3 sequences, with just under 7.5% seen just once and 12% held by the top ten. The specimen was blood, either unsorted or a sorted T cell fraction (not recorded which). The receptors stem from a female donor with ankylosing spondylitis or in good health (not recorded which).

This clonotype has a count of ten or more. V and J are TRBV20-1 and TRBJ1-1, with 9 bases that match TRBD1. J was trimmed by 4 bases and V by 1 base; bases with no gene match: 7. From germline, CDR1 is DFQATT and CDR2 SNEGSKA (reference sequence). The CDR3 is 15 residues long. The CDR3 coding sequence is TGCAGTGCTAGAGGTACAGGGGGCGGAGGCACTGAAGCTTTCTTT. This translates into CSARGTGGGGTEAFF.

This clonotype was counted ten times or more. The rearrangement links TRBV9 to TRBJ2-1; D tentatively fits TRBD1 or TRBD2 (6 bases each). The CDR3 is 16 residues long. The germline CDR1 and CDR2 sequences are SGDLS and YYNGEE. Trimming pared 3 bases from V and 6 bases from J, leaving 19 bases between. This CDR3 reads CASSGPFKGEANEQFF. The CDR3, as DNA: TGTGCCAGCAGCGGACCATTTAAGGGGGAGGCCAATGAGCAGTTCTTC.

This clonotype was detected ten times or more. The CDR3 region has the DNA TGCAGCGCCGAGACTGCTAACTATGGCTACACCTTC. It specifies CSAETANYGYTF. J is TRBJ1-2 and V is TRBV29-1; D is ambiguous. Trimming took 7 bases from V and 0 from J, leaving 9 bases between them. Germline V gives CDR1 SQVTM, CDR2 ANQGSEA. The CDR3 is 12 amino acids.

The V call is TRBV5-5, the J call TRBJ1-2; D possibly corresponds to TRBD1 (5 bases). This CDR3 has 14 amino acids. V lost 0 bases, J lost 6 bases, and 12 bases lay in between. CDR1 SGHKS and CDR2 YYEKEE come from the germline V gene (reference sequence). The CDR3 region has the DNA TGTGCCAGCAGCTTGGGGTCCAGGGCGGATGGCTACACCTTC. This codes for CASSLGSRADGYTF.

This clonotype has a count of ten or more. The chain links TRBV19 to TRBJ2-6; 7 bases are shared with TRBD1. Germline assignment: CDR1 LNHDA and CDR2 SQIVND (reference sequence). CDR3 size: 16 residues. Trimming took 4 bases from V and 4 from J; bases not matched to a gene: 7. The CDR3 is CASSTHRGAGANVLTF. The CDR3, as DNA: TGTGCCAGTAGTACTCACAGGGGAGCAGGGGCCAACGTCCTGACTTTC. Variable domain in full (rest from reference TRBV19 and TRBJ2-6): DGGITQSPKYLFRKEGQNVTLSCEQNLNHDAMYWYRQDPGQGLRLIYYSQIVNDFQKGDIAEGYSVSREKKESFPLTVTSAQKNPTAFYLCASSTHRGAGANVLTFGAGSRLTVL.

The chain has TRBV20-1 and TRBJ2-1; 9 bases line up with TRBD2. J lost 10 bases, V lost 3 bases, and 16 bases had no gene match. The germline V gene encodes CDR1 DFQATT and CDR2 SNEGSKA (reference sequence). The CDR3 runs to 16 residues. CDR3 in amino acids: CSASPIAGGPVGEQFF. DNA of the CDR3: TGCAGTGCTAGTCCGATTGCGGGGGGGCCGGTAGGAGAGCAGTTCTTC.

This clonotype was detected many times. The chain couples TRBV12-5 to TRBJ2-6; no reliable D call. Germline CDR1 and CDR2: LGHNT and FRNRAP. Deletions cut 1 base from V and 0 bases from J, with 7 bases between. This CDR3 has 16 amino acids. The CDR3 region has the DNA TGTGCTAGTGGTTTGGCCTTGACCTCTGGGGCCAACGTCCTGACTTTC. Protein product: CASGLALTSGANVLTF.

This clonotype was picked up many times. The chain carries TRBV7-3 and TRBJ2-2, with D hard to call. This CDR3 has 13 amino acids. Trimming stripped 2 bases from V and 1 base from J, with 2 bases between. In germline, CDR1 is SGHTA, CDR2 FQGTGA. This CDR3 is CASSLGNTGELFF. The CDR3 DNA is TGTGCCAGCAGCTTAGGGAACACCGGGGAGCTGTTTTTT.

This clonotype has a count of ten or more. The CDR3 protein is CASSPRPGTGNEQYF. The CDR3 bases are TGTGCCAGCAGCCCCCGTCCCGGGACAGGGAACGAGCAGTACTTC. The chain has TRBV9 and TRBJ2-7; the match to TRBD1 covers 9 bases. There are 15 residues in the CDR3. Germline V gene lookup returns CDR1 SGDLS and CDR2 YYNGEE. V trimming: 4 bases; J trimming: 5 bases; junction bases outside the gene matches: 10.

The J gene is TRBJ1-4, the V gene TRBV2; 7 bases map to TRBD1. Per germline, CDR1 SNHLY and CDR2 FYNNEI. V lost 0 bases and J lost 13; bases outside the gene matches: 8. This CDR3 has 14 amino acids. For the CDR3, the DNA is TGTGCCAGCAGTGAAGCGCTTCCGGGACAGAGACTGTTTTTT. This sequence encodes CASSEALPGQRLFF.

This clonotype has at least ten counts. The chain is built from TRBV12-3 or TRBV12-4 and TRBJ1-5; D is perhaps TRBD1 (6 bases). This CDR3 contains 14 residues. Trimming took 6 bases from V and 0 from J, leaving 9 bases between them. The CDR3 coding sequence is TGTGCCAGCAGCGGACAGAATAGCAATCAGCCCCAGCATTTT. The encoded protein is CASSGQNSNQPQHF.

This clonotype appeared many times. The chain carries TRBV20-1 and TRBJ1-6, with no clear D. Looked up from germline, CDR1 is DFQATT and CDR2 is SNEGSKA (reference sequence). Trimming cost V 6 bases and J 9 bases, with 15 bases left between them. The CDR3 has 13 amino acids. CDR3 DNA sequence: TGCAGTGCCCGGGCCTCAGGAAGTTCACCCCTCCACTTT. It specifies CSARASGSSPLHF.

This clonotype was observed a handful of times. The chain links TRBV5-1 to TRBJ1-2; D is unclear. The ends were cut back, 0 bases at V and 0 bases at J, with 21 bases in the middle. This CDR3 contains 19 residues. Germline V gene lookup returns CDR1 SGHRS and CDR2 YFSETQ. The CDR3 region has the DNA TGCGCCAGCAGCTTGGCCTATTTCGGGTCAAATCTAGCTAACTATGGCTACACCTTC. Protein product: CASSLAYFGSNLANYGYTF.

Many counts were recorded for this clonotype. The chain carries TRBV12-3 or TRBV12-4 and TRBJ1-1, with D possibly being TRBD1 (5 bases). V lost 7 bases, J lost 5 bases, and 14 bases lay in between. The CDR3 sequence is 13 residues long. CDR3 residues: CASTRALGTEAFF. As DNA, the CDR3 is TGTGCCAGCACCAGGGCCTTGGGTACTGAAGCTTTCTTT.

This clonotype occurred many times. The chain has TRBV5-1 and TRBJ2-6, with a possible D match to TRBD2 (5 bases). The CDR3 is made up of 15 amino acids. Germline CDR1 reads SGHRS; CDR2 reads YFSETQ. Trimming shortened V by 1 base and J by 2 bases, and 7 bases separated the two germline ends. The CDR3 nucleotides read TGCGCCAGCAGCTTGATCGGGGCTGGGGCCAACGTCCTGACTTTC. This sequence encodes CASSLIGAGANVLTF.

This clonotype was observed many times. The J gene is TRBJ1-1, the V gene TRBV4-2; no clear D gene. V gave up 2 bases and J gave up 3 bases, with 13 bases separating them. In germline, CDR1 is LGHNA, CDR2 YNFKEQ. The CDR3 consists of 15 residues. The CDR3 is CASSQYGRADTEAFF. The CDR3 DNA reads as TGTGCCAGCAGCCAATACGGAAGGGCAGACACTGAAGCTTTCTTT.

This clonotype was counted many times. This chain uses TRBV5-1 with TRBJ1-2; D might be TRBD1 (6 bases). This CDR3 has 13 amino acids. The germline V gene has CDR1 SGHRS and CDR2 YFSETQ. Trimming stripped 4 bases from V and 1 base from J, with 8 bases between. The CDR3 reads CASSRDINYGYTF. The CDR3 coding sequence is TGCGCCAGCAGCCGGGACATTAACTATGGCTACACCTTC.

This clonotype was counted many times. The chain is built from TRBV5-6 and TRBJ1-2; TRBD1 might be the D (5 bases). The CDR3 loop spans 14 amino acids. V gave up 0 bases and J gave up 4 bases, with 10 bases separating them. Germline loops: CDR1 SGHDT, CDR2 YYEEEE. The CDR3 spells CASSLDAGGYGYTF. As DNA, the CDR3 is TGTGCCAGCAGCTTGGATGCCGGGGGCTATGGCTACACCTTC.

This clonotype was recorded at least ten times. The chain combines TRBV7-9 with TRBJ1-1; D remains ambiguous. The V end lost 3 bases, the J end lost 1 base, and 6 bases lay between the germline ends. This CDR3 spans 13 amino acids. CDR1 is SEHNR and CDR2 is FQNEAQ in the germline V gene (reference sequence). CDR3 nucleotides: TGTGCCAGCAGCTTCCCCCGGAACACTGAAGCTTTCTTT. Translated: CASSFPRNTEAFF.

The J gene is TRBJ2-3, the V gene TRBV29-1; no clear D. This CDR3 region has 12 residues. Trimming removed 7 bases at V and 0 bases at J, with 8 bases between. The germline V gene has CDR1 SQVTM and CDR2 ANQGSEA. CDR3 sequence reads: CSGSHSTDTQYF. In DNA form, the CDR3 reads TGCAGCGGCTCCCACAGCACAGATACGCAGTATTTT.

This clonotype turned up a few times. The chain is built from TRBV4-1 and TRBJ2-7; 10 nucleotides align to TRBD2. J gave up 2 bases and V 0 bases, and 4 bases lay outside the gene matches. Germline V lookup: CDR1 MGHRA, CDR2 YSYEKL. This CDR3 spans 16 amino acids. The CDR3 loop reads CASSQDRSGGAYEQYF. The CDR3 DNA follows: TGCGCCAGCAGCCAAGATAGGAGCGGGGGGGCCTACGAGCAGTACTTC.

Ten or more counts support this clonotype. This chain links TRBV2 with TRBJ1-3; D is undetermined. This CDR3 spans 13 amino acids. V was shortened by 5 bases and J by 0 bases, with 5 bases between the two germline ends. Per the germline V gene, CDR1 is SNHLY and CDR2 is FYNNEI. CDR3 DNA: TGTGCCAGCAGTTCAAGCTCTGGAAACACCATATATTTT. The encoded protein is CASSSSSGNTIYF.

This clonotype has ten or more counts. This chain uses TRBV24-1 with TRBJ2-2; the D is unclear. Germline CDR1 and CDR2: KGHDR and SFDVKD. V gave up 5 bases and J gave up 5 bases, with 5 bases separating them. The CDR3 has 12 residues. This CDR3 reads CATSGVTGELFF. As DNA, the CDR3 is TGTGCCACCAGTGGGGTAACCGGGGAGCTGTTTTTT.

This clonotype showed up many times. The DNA of the CDR3 is TGTGCCAGCAGTGGAGGGACTACAAACACCGGGGAGCTGTTTTTT. This codes for CASSGGTTNTGELFF. The chain uses TRBV12-3 or TRBV12-4 and TRBJ2-2; 7 bases align to TRBD2. V shed 5 bases and J 2 bases; nucleotides not matched to a gene: 5. The CDR3 has 15 amino acids.

This clonotype was detected many times. V and J are TRBV6-1 and TRBJ1-6; 10 nucleotides agree with TRBD1. Per germline, CDR1 MNHNS and CDR2 SASEGT. The length of the CDR3 is 15 residues. With V trimmed by 4 bases and J by 10 bases, 7 bases remained unmatched. Written as DNA, the CDR3 is TGTGCCAGCAGTGCGTTGGACAGGGGGGAATCACCCCTCCACTTT. Translated, it gives CASSALDRGESPLHF.

This clonotype was recorded many times. The chain combines TRBV10-3 with TRBJ2-3; 10 bases align to TRBD1. The CDR3 is 14 amino acids. The V segment lost 6 bases and the J segment 0 bases; nucleotides outside the gene matches: 0. Germline V lookup: CDR1 ENHRY, CDR2 SYGVKD. In nucleotides, the CDR3 is TGTGCCATCAGGGGACAGGGGAGCACAGATACGCAGTATTTT. The encoded protein is CAIRGQGSTDTQYF.

This clonotype appeared many times. The rearrangement links TRBV20-1 to TRBJ2-7; 9 bases agree with TRBD2. This CDR3 is 15 amino acids long. CDR1 is DFQATT, CDR2 SNEGSKA, per germline (reference sequence). After removal of 0 bases from V and 2 bases from J, the junction contained 5 bases not matched to a gene. CDR3 sequence: CSARDPGTSPYEQYF. In nucleotides, the CDR3 is TGCAGTGCTAGAGATCCCGGGACTAGCCCCTACGAGCAGTACTTC.

This chain joins TRBV28 and TRBJ1-1, with D maybe TRBD1 (5 bases). This CDR3 is 15 amino acids long. Germline CDR1 MDHEN, CDR2 SYDVKM. Trimming took 5 bases from V and 4 from J, leaving 17 bases between them. Written as DNA, the CDR3 is TGTGCCAGCAGTAAGAGACAGCCCGGAATCACTGAAGCTTTCTTT. Translating gives CASSKRQPGITEAFF. The entire variable domain, with the rest obtained from reference TRBV28 and TRBJ1-1, is as follows: DVKVTQSSRYLVKRTGEKVFLECVQDMDHENMFWYRQDPGLGLRLIYFSYDVKMKEKGDIPEGYSVSREKKERFSLILESASTNQTSMYLCASSKRQPGITEAFFGQGTRLTVV.